These 20 T cell receptor beta chains originate from one sample sequenced in a study of response to subunit inactivated influenza vaccine. Via MiXCR, TCRdb re-called the RT-PCR reads, giving one row per CDR3 protein. This table holds some 190,000 distinct CDR3 sequences, roughly 14% found once. This sample comprised CD8+ T cells sorted from PBMCs, obtained 4 to 6 days after vaccination. The receptors here all came from a man aged 45-65 years who received an inactivated influenza vaccine.

The chain carries TRBV2 and TRBJ2-7; D ambiguous. V lost 3 bases, J lost 4 bases, and 10 bases lay in between. This CDR3 spans 13 amino acids. Germline V gene data show CDR1 as SNHLY and CDR2 as FYNNEI. The CDR3 bases are TGTGCCAGCAGTGACGAGACTCGGTACGAGCAGTACTTC. This translates into CASSDETRYEQYF.

CDR3 coding DNA: TGTGCCAGCAGTTTAGACACAGGCTCCTACAATGAGCAGTTCTTC. This sequence encodes CASSLDTGSYNEQFF. The chain recombines TRBV27 with TRBJ2-1, with D possibly TRBD1 on 5 matching bases. The CDR3 is made up of 15 amino acids. V lost 2 bases to trimming and J lost 0 bases, with 8 bases between them. The germline CDR1 and CDR2 sequences are MNHEY and SMNVEV (reference sequence).

The table lists this clonotype with many counts. The CDR3 region is CAILMESVNEQFF. The CDR3 region has the DNA TGTGCCATCCTAATGGAATCGGTCAATGAGCAGTTCTTC. This chain joins TRBV10-3 and TRBJ2-1; D gene ambiguous. Germline-derived CDR1 and CDR2 are ENHRY and SYGVKD. V shed 8 bases and J shed 6 bases, with 14 bases lying between them. The CDR3 is 13 amino acids.

This clonotype was found once. This sequence may be a read error, since a much larger clone differs from it by one base. The CDR3 loop is CASSQAQRGISDEQFF. As DNA, the CDR3 is TGTGCCAGCAGCCAGGCCCAGCGGGGTATCTCCGATGAGCAGTTCTTC. The V call is TRBV4-2, the J call TRBJ2-1, with 7 bases lining up with TRBD2. Germline V gene sequence: CDR1 LGHNA, CDR2 YNFKEQ. The CDR3 covers 16 residues. Trimming at V came to 3 bases and at J to 8 bases, leaving 13 bases not matched to a gene.

In its sample, this clonotype was seen a few times. The rearrangement uses TRBV20-1 and TRBJ2-3, with a possible D match to TRBD1 (6 bases). In germline, CDR1 is DFQATT, CDR2 SNEGSKA (reference sequence). The CDR3 length is 14 residues. V dropped 5 bases and J dropped 3 bases, with 15 bases sitting between them. The CDR3 DNA reads as TGCAGTGCTCTACGGACAGTGGGAACAGATACGCAGTATTTT. This encodes CSALRTVGTDTQYF.

This clonotype showed up just a few times. This chain uses TRBV27 with TRBJ2-7, with 10 nucleotides matching TRBD1. V shed 2 bases, J shed 5 bases, and the junction held 9 bases outside the gene matches. Germline lookup yields CDR1 MNHEY and CDR2 SMNVEV (reference sequence). The CDR3 extends over 16 amino acids. The CDR3 region is CASSLLPGQGINEQYF. The DNA for the CDR3 is TGTGCCAGCAGTTTACTTCCGGGACAGGGGATAAACGAGCAGTACTTC.

The genes are TRBV27 and TRBJ2-1; weak D call: TRBD2 (5 bases). The CDR3 length is 12 residues. Trimming pared 10 bases from V and 5 bases from J, leaving 12 bases between. Germline CDR1 and CDR2: MNHEY and SMNVEV (reference sequence). The CDR3 loop is CATSRRNNEQFF. The CDR3 DNA reads as TGTGCCACCAGCAGGAGGAACAATGAGCAGTTCTTC.

The V and J genes are TRBV5-1 and TRBJ2-7, with unresolved D. V was trimmed by 0 bases and J by 2 bases, leaving 9 bases between them. In germline, CDR1 is SGHRS, CDR2 YFSETQ. The CDR3 sequence is 14 residues long. DNA for the CDR3: TGCGCCAGCAGCTTGGAAGCCAGTACCTACGAGCAGTACTTC. It translates to CASSLEASTYEQYF.

This clonotype appeared a few times. This chain connects TRBV29-1 to TRBJ2-3; 11 bases map to TRBD2. The CDR3 is 14 residues long. From germline, CDR1 is SQVTM and CDR2 ANQGSEA. After removal of 1 base from V and 6 bases from J, the junction contained 3 bases not matched to a gene. CDR3 coding DNA: TGCAGCGTTGAAGGTAGCGGGAGGGTTGATACGCAGTATTTT. Protein: CSVEGSGRVDTQYF.

This clonotype was recorded a few times. The chain couples TRBV27 to TRBJ2-2; 7 nucleotides match TRBD2. The CDR3 spans 15 residues. In germline, CDR1 is MNHEY, CDR2 SMNVEV (reference sequence). Unmatched junction bases numbered 8, after V lost 7 bases and J lost 3 bases. As DNA, the CDR3 is TGTGCCAGCACATCTTGGGGGAGGGACACCGGGGAGCTGTTTTTT. Translation: CASTSWGRDTGELFF.

This clonotype was counted only a few times. The chain recombines TRBV11-1 with TRBJ2-1; 9 nucleotides agree with TRBD2. Looked up from germline, CDR1 is SGHAT and CDR2 is FQDESV (reference sequence). The ends lost 1 base at V and 1 base at J; junction bases unmatched: 11. CDR3 size: 19 residues. The CDR3: CASSLGLSLAGSSYNEQFF. DNA of the CDR3: TGTGCCAGCAGCTTAGGGCTCTCTCTAGCGGGGTCATCCTACAATGAGCAGTTCTTC.

This clonotype has a handful of counts. This chain joins TRBV5-6 and TRBJ2-7; D is unclear. V lost 0 bases, J lost 0 bases, and 7 bases lay in between. In germline, CDR1 is SGHDT, CDR2 YYEEEE. This CDR3 spans 14 amino acids. CDR3 DNA sequence: TGTGCCAGCAGCTTGGGACCAAGCTCCTACGAGCAGTACTTC. This translates into CASSLGPSSYEQYF.

This clonotype was found a few times. The rearrangement uses TRBV7-2 and TRBJ1-1; D might be TRBD1 (6 bases). Germline V gives CDR1 SGHTA, CDR2 FQGNSA. V was cut by 5 bases and J by 8 bases, with 12 bases left in between. This CDR3 has 12 residues. CDR3 amino acids: CASSRIGTEAFF. For the CDR3, the DNA is TGTGCCAGCAGCCGAATCGGGACAGAAGCTTTCTTT.

This clonotype was detected only a few times. V and J are TRBV2 and TRBJ1-6; a possible D gene is TRBD1 (6 bases). The V end lost 2 bases, the J end lost 5 bases, and 13 bases lay between the germline ends. The CDR3 length is 16 residues. Germline loops: CDR1 SNHLY, CDR2 FYNNEI. As DNA, the CDR3 is TGTGCCAGCAGTGAACGTTCGAGGGGGAATAATTCACCCCTCCACTTT. As protein: CASSERSRGNNSPLHF.

This clonotype was seen repeatedly, ten times or more. J is TRBJ2-7 and V is TRBV11-2, with 8 bases lining up with TRBD2. The CDR3 has 17 amino acids. CDR1 and CDR2 (germline): SGHAT, FQNNGV. With V trimmed by 6 bases and J by 3 bases, 16 bases remained unmatched. CDR3 sequence (DNA): TGTGCCAGCAGGGGCCATTATGAGCTAGCGGGTTTCTACGAGCAGTACTTC. Amino acid sequence: CASRGHYELAGFYEQYF.

This clonotype showed up many times. The chain is built from TRBV5-6 and TRBJ2-2, with 7 bases matching TRBD1. The CDR3 consists of 14 residues. Germline trimming cut 4 bases from V and 4 bases from J; bases unmatched to any gene: 4. CDR1 and CDR2 from the germline V gene are SGHDT and YYEEEE. The CDR3 here is CASSLGTATGELFF. CDR3 bases: TGTGCCAGCAGCCTGGGGACAGCCACCGGGGAGCTGTTTTTT.

This chain connects TRBV4-3 to TRBJ2-3; no reliable D call. The V gene's germline CDR1 is LGHNA and CDR2 YSLEER. V lost 0 bases and J lost 0, with 10 bases in between. This CDR3 spans 16 amino acids. In nucleotides, the CDR3 is TGCGCCAGCAGCCAAGATCTAGGGCTGAGCACAGATACGCAGTATTTT. It encodes CASSQDLGLSTDTQYF.

This clonotype was seen a single time. Written as DNA, the CDR3 is TGTACCTTCTGTTCAGGGACTAGCGGAGAAGCTTGGTACAATGAGCAGTTCTTC. Translating it yields CTFCSGTSGEAWYNEQFF. V and J are TRBV6-4 and TRBJ2-1, with 11 bases aligning to TRBD2. This CDR3 region has 18 residues. Germline values: CDR1 MRHNA, CDR2 SNTAGT.

The rearrangement joins TRBV18 to TRBJ2-7; D may be TRBD2 (6 bases). The V end was cut by 4 bases, the J end by 3 bases, with 16 bases between. Per germline, CDR1 KGHSH and CDR2 LQKENI. The CDR3 has 15 amino acids. The DNA of the CDR3 is TGTGCCAGCTCACAAACAAGGGACTCAATCTACGAGCAGTACTTC. Translated: CASSQTRDSIYEQYF.

The chain employs TRBV20-1 and TRBJ2-7; 8 bases are shared with TRBD2. The germline CDR1 and CDR2 sequences are DFQATT and SNEGSKA (reference sequence). This CDR3 region has 15 residues. V lost 2 bases, J lost 2 bases, and 8 bases stayed unmatched. The CDR3 DNA is TGCAGTGCTAGAAGCGGAGCGGGGGATCCCTACGAGCAGTACTTC. Amino acids: CSARSGAGDPYEQYF.